This T cell receptor (beta chain) was profiled in a study of CXCR3-negative and CXCR3-positive naive CD8 T cells. The TRB cDNA libraries were prepared by 5' RACE with UMI labels. TCRdb reprocessed the 5' RACE reads and reports one entry per CDR3 protein, with no DNA. This repertoire includes 6,500 to 10,000 distinct CDR3 sequences. The CDR3 is made up of 16 amino acids. The germline gives CDR1 SQVTM, CDR2 ANQGSEA. The TCR originated in a human donor in good health. Some clones in this sample may be carry-over from other donors' samples. The specimen sequenced was naive CXCR3- CD8+ T cells from blood. Subset: CD45RO-CCR7+CD27+CD95- naive CD8+ T cells lacking CXCR3 (TNR3-). The V gene is TRBV29-1, the J gene TRBJ2-6; TCRdb's D call of TRBD1 is untestable without DNA. The CDR3 protein is CSVWTALNSGANVLTF.